This T cell receptor beta chain was captured in a study of response to subunit inactivated influenza vaccine. Study-wide results and caveats: The authors suggested that few new T cells are recruited per seasonal influenza vaccination.

TCRdb re-derived calls from the RT-PCR reads in MiXCR, one entry per CDR3 protein. The sample lists 500,000 to 750,000 distinct CDR3 sequences; 14% were seen once. This clonotype was detected a few times. The antigen is undetermined. Trimming took 1 base from V and 9 from J, leaving 19 bases between them. The CDR3 extends over 15 amino acids. Germline V gene data show CDR1 as SQVTM and CDR2 as ANQGSEA. Sequenced material: PBMCs from blood, taken approximately 12 days after vaccination. V and J are TRBV29-1 and TRBJ2-1, with D unclear. This TCR derives from a man in his fifties who received an inactivated influenza vaccine. Written as DNA, the CDR3 is TGCAGCGTTGAAGCGGATGATTCGCTGCCCGGTGAGCAGTTCTTC. As protein: CSVEADDSLPGEQFF.